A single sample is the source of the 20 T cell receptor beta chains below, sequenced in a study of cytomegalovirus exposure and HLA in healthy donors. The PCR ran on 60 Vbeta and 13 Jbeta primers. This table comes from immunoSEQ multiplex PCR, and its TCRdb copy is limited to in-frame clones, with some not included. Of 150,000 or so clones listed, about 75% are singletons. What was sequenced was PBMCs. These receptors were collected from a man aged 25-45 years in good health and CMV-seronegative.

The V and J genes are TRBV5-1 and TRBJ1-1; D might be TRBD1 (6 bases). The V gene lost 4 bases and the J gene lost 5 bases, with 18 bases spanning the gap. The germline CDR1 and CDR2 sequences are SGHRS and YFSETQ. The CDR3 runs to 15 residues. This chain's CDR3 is CASSPIQGRQTEAFF. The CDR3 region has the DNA TGCGCCAGCAGCCCTATACAGGGAAGACAGACTGAAGCTTTCTTT.

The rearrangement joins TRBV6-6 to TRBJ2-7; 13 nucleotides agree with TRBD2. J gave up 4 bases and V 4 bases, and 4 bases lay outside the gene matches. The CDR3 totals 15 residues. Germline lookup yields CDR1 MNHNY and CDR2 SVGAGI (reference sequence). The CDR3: CASSSAGLAGYEQYF. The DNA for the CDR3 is TGTGCCAGCAGTTCCGCGGGACTAGCGGGATACGAGCAGTACTTC.

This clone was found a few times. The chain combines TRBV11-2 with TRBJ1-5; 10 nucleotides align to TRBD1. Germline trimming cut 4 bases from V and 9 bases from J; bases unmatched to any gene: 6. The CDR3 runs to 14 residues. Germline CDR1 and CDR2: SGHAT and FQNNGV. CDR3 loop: CASSSGTGERPQHF. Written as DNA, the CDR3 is TGTGCCAGCAGCTCGGGGACAGGGGAAAGGCCCCAGCATTTT.

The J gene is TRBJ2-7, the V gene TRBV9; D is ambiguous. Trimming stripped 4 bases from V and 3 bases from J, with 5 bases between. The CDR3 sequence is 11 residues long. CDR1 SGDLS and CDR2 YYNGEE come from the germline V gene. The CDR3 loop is CASSLLYEQYF. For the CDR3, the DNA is TGTGCCAGCAGCCTTCTCTACGAGCAGTACTTC.

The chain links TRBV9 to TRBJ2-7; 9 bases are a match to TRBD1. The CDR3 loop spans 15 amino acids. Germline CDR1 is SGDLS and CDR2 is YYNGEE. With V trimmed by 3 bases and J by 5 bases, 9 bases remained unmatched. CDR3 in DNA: TGTGCCAGCAGCGCCACCGGGACAGGGTATAACGAGCAGTACTTC. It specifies CASSATGTGYNEQYF.

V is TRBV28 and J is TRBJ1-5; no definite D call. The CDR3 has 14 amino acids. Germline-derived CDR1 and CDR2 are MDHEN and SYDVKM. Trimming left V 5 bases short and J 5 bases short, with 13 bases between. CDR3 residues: CASSPPSGYQPQHF. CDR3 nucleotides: TGTGCCAGCAGTCCCCCGTCGGGGTATCAGCCCCAGCATTTT.

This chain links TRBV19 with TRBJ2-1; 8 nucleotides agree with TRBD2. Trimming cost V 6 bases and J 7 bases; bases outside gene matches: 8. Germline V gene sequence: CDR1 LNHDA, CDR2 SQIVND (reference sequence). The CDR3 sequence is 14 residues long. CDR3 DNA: TGTGCCAGTAGAACACCGGGACTAGTTAATGAGCAGTTCTTC. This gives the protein CASRTPGLVNEQFF.

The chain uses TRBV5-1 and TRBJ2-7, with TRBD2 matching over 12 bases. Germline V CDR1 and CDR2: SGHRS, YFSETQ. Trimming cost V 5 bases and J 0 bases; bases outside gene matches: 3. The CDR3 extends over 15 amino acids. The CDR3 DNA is TGCGCCAGCAGACTAGCGGGAGGAAGCTCCTACGAGCAGTACTTC. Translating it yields CASRLAGGSSYEQYF.

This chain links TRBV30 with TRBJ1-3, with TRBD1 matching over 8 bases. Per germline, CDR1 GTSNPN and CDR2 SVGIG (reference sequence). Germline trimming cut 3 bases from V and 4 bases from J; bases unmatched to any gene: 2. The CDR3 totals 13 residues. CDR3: CAWRGQAGNTIYF. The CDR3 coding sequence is TGTGCCTGGAGGGGACAGGCCGGAAACACCATATATTTT.

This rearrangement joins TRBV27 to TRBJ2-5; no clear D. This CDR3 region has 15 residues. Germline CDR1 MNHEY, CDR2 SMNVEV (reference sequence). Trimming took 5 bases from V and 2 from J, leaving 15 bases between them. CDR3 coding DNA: TGTGCCAGCAGTCCAACCCCGACAATTCAAGAGACCCAGTACTTC. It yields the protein CASSPTPTIQETQYF.

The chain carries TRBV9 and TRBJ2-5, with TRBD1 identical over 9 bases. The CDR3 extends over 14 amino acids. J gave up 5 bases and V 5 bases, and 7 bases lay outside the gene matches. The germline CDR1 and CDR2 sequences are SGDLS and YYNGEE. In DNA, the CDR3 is TGTGCCAGCAGTCCCTCGGGACAGGGCGAGACCCAGTACTTC. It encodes CASSPSGQGETQYF.

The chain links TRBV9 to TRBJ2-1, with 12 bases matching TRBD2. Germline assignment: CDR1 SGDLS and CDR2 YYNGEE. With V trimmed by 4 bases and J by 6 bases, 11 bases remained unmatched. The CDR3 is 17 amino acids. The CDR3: CASSSGTSGRLTNEQFF. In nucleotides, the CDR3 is TGTGCCAGCAGCAGTGGGACTAGCGGGCGCCTTACCAATGAGCAGTTCTTC.

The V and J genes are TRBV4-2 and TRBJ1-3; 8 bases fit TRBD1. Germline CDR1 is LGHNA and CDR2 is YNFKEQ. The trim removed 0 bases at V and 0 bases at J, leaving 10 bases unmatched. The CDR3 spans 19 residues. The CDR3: CASSQDRGDRPSSGNTIYF. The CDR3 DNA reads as TGTGCCAGCAGCCAAGATCGAGGGGACAGGCCAAGCTCTGGAAACACCATATATTTT.

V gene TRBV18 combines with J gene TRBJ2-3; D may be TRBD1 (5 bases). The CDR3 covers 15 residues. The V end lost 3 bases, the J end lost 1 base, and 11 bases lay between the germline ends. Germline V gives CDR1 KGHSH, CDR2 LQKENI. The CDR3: CASSPAGRGTDTQYF. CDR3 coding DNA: TGTGCCAGCTCACCGGCAGGGCGAGGCACAGATACGCAGTATTTT.

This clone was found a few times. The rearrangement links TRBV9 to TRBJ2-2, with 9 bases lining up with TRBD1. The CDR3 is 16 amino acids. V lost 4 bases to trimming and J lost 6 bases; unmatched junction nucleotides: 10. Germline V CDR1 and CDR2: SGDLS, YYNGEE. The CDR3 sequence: CASSPYLGQGSGELFF. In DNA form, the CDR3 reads TGTGCCAGCAGCCCCTATCTGGGACAGGGTTCCGGGGAGCTGTTTTTT.

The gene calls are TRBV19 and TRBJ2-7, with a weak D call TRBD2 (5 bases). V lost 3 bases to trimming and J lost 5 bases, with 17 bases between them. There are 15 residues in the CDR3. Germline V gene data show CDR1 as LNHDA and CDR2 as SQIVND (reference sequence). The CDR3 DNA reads TGTGCCAGTAGTATCCAGCGGTCGACCTTGGACGAGCAGTACTTC. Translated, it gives CASSIQRSTLDEQYF.

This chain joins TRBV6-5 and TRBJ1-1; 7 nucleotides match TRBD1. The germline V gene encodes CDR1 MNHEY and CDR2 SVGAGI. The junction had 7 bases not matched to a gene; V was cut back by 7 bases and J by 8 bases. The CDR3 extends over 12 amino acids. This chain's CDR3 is CASTPRTGEAFF. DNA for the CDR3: TGTGCCAGCACCCCCCGGACAGGAGAAGCTTTCTTT.

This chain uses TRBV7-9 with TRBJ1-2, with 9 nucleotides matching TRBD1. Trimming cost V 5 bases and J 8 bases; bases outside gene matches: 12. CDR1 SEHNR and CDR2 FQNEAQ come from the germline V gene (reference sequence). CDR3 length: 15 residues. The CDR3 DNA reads TGTGCCAGCAGCCCCCGTGGACAGGGGATCCTAGGCTACACCTTC. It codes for CASSPRGQGILGYTF. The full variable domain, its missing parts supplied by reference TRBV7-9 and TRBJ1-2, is DTGVSQNPRHKITKRGQNVTFRCDPISEHNRLYWYRQTLGQGPEFLTYFQNEAQLEKSRLLSDRFSAERPKGSFSTLEIQRTEQGDSAMYLCASSPRGQGILGYTFGSGTRLTVV.

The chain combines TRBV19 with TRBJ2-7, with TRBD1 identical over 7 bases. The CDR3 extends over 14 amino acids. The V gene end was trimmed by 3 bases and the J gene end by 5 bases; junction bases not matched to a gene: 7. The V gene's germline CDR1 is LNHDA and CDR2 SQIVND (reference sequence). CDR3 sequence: CASSMWDSIDEQYF. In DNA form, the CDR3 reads TGTGCCAGTAGTATGTGGGACAGTATCGACGAGCAGTACTTC. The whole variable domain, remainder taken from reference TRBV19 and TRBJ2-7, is DGGITQSPKYLFRKEGQNVTLSCEQNLNHDAMYWYRQDPGQGLRLIYYSQIVNDFQKGDIAEGYSVSREKKESFPLTVTSAQKNPTAFYLCASSMWDSIDEQYFGPGTRLTVT.

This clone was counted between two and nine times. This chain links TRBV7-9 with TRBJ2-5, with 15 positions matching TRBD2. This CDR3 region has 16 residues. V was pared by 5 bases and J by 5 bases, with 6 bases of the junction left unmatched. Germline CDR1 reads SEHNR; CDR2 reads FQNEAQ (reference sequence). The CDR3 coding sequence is TGTGCCAGCAGCACTGGACTAGCGGGAGGGCGGGAGACCCAGTACTTC. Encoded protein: CASSTGLAGGRETQYF.